This T cell receptor (beta chain) was recorded in a study of control samples from healthy donors and cancer patients. This clone is a singleton in its sample. Germline V gene sequence: CDR1 LGHDT, CDR2 YNNKEL (reference sequence). CDR3 length: 15 amino acids. V dropped 6 bases and J dropped 3; count of bases not matched to a gene: 6. Generated by immunoSEQ multiplex PCR, the TCRdb table keeps only in-frame clones and is missing some. The sample has 85,000 to 90,000 clones, around nine tenths seen once. Sequencing was done on a sample of blood. The source is a man aged 25 to 45 in good health. The chain links TRBV3-1 (or the pseudogene TRBV3-2) to TRBJ1-4; the match to TRBD1 covers 8 bases. CDR3 bases: TGTGCCAGCAGGGCAGGGGGCGCAGCTAATGAAAAACTGTTTTTT. Its protein product is CASRAGGAANEKLFF.